These 8 T cell receptor beta chains originate from one sample sequenced in a study of shared clonotypes between healthy human individuals. This table comes from immunoSEQ multiplex PCR, and its TCRdb copy is limited to in-frame clones, with some not included. Here the sample spans approximately 1.5 million clones, under 99% being singletons. Sequencing was done on a sample of naive CD4+ T cells sorted from blood. Subset in this sample: CD45RA+ positively selected. The source is a man aged 30 to 39 in good health.

This chain connects TRBV5-6 to TRBJ2-1, with 13 positions matching TRBD2. The J segment lost 13 bases and the V segment lost 2 bases, leaving 6 bases of the junction unmatched. Germline CDR1 is SGHDT and CDR2 is YYEEEE. There are 14 residues in the CDR3. CDR3 nucleotide sequence: TGTGCCAGCAGCTTTGGACTAGCGGGAGAAGGTCAGTTCTTC. Amino acid sequence: CASSFGLAGEGQFF.

The chain combines TRBV29-1 with TRBJ2-7; the D gene is possibly TRBD2 (5 bases). The V gene's germline CDR1 is SQVTM and CDR2 ANQGSEA. CDR3 length: 12 amino acids. V was shortened by 5 bases and J by 1 base, with 9 bases between the two germline ends. The DNA for the CDR3 is TGCAGCGTTTCAAGAGGGTCCTACGAGCAGTACTTC. Residues: CSVSRGSYEQYF.

The chain uses TRBV7-8 and TRBJ2-1; possibly TRBD2 for D (5 bases). Looked up from germline, CDR1 is SGHVS and CDR2 is FQNEAQ. The CDR3 is made up of 17 amino acids. V lost 4 bases and J lost 0, with 16 bases in between. The CDR3, as DNA: TGTGCCAGCAGCTCCGGGGTGCGGCCTAGCTCCTACAATGAGCAGTTCTTC. Its protein product is CASSSGVRPSSYNEQFF.

V and J are TRBV5-4 and TRBJ2-6; D possibly uses TRBD1 or TRBD2 (5 bases each). CDR1 is SGHNT and CDR2 is YYREEE in the germline V gene (reference sequence). V was pared by 7 bases and J by 3 bases, with 11 bases between. CDR3 length: 14 amino acids. The CDR3 spells CASGVRGGANVLTF. As DNA, the CDR3 is TGTGCCAGCGGGGTGAGGGGTGGGGCCAACGTCCTGACTTTC.

The chain couples TRBV2 to TRBJ2-7; TRBD1 matches at 9 bases. Germline CDR1 SNHLY, CDR2 FYNNEI. The CDR3 consists of 15 residues. V was pared by 3 bases and J by 3 bases, with 6 bases of the junction left unmatched. CDR3 region: CASSDRDRVLYEQYF. CDR3 coding DNA: TGTGCCAGCAGTGACCGGGACAGGGTGCTCTACGAGCAGTACTTC. Combining the CDR3 with reference TRBV2 and TRBJ2-7 gives the whole variable domain EPEVTQTPSHQVTQMGQEVILRCVPISNHLYFYWYRQILGQKVEFLVSFYNNEISEKSEIFDDQFSVERPDGSNFTLKIRSTKLEDSAMYFCASSDRDRVLYEQYFGPGTRLTVT.

The CDR3 reads CASRGIYNEQFF. The DNA for the CDR3 is TGCGCCAGCAGGGGGATCTACAATGAGCAGTTCTTC. The V gene is TRBV5-1, the J gene TRBJ2-1; D remains ambiguous. The germline V and J ends were trimmed by 5 bases and 3 bases, with 6 bases remaining between them. Germline V CDR1 and CDR2: SGHRS, YFSETQ. The CDR3 runs 12 residues.

This rearrangement joins TRBV2 to TRBJ2-5; D remains unclear. V was shortened by 5 bases and J by 2 bases, with 3 bases between the two germline ends. The CDR3 runs to 11 residues. Germline CDR1 reads SNHLY; CDR2 reads FYNNEI. CDR3 amino acids: CASSKQETQYF. CDR3 in DNA: TGTGCCAGCAGTAAACAAGAGACCCAGTACTTC. The whole variable domain, filled in from reference TRBV2 and TRBJ2-5, reads EPEVTQTPSHQVTQMGQEVILRCVPISNHLYFYWYRQILGQKVEFLVSFYNNEISEKSEIFDDQFSVERPDGSNFTLKIRSTKLEDSAMYFCASSKQETQYFGPGTRLLVL.

This clone was picked up one time. This sequence joins TRBV15 and TRBJ2-5; possibly TRBD1 or TRBD2 for D (5 bases each). The CDR3 totals 15 residues. CDR1 is LNHNV, CDR2 YYDKDF, per germline (reference sequence). V lost 0 bases and J lost 2, with 10 bases in between. CDR3 amino acids: CATSRDGTPQETQYF. CDR3 DNA: TGTGCCACCAGCAGAGACGGGACCCCGCAAGAGACCCAGTACTTC.